Listed below are T cell receptor beta chains from one sample, sequenced in a study of cytomegalovirus exposure and HLA in healthy donors. The data were produced by immunoSEQ multiplex PCR, yet TCRdb's version contains in-frame clones alone and is incomplete. The profile covers about 150,000 clones, with about 82% appearing a single time and 2% to 2.5% taken by the ten largest. Input material: PBMCs. These receptor sequences come from a human donor in good health. Both conserved end residues are part of each CDR3. D genes are given only for firm matches. Clone size, where shown, is once, few, many, or a class for clones that have expanded.

clone_size j_call v_call d_call cdr3_nt cdr3_aa
NA TRBJ2-2 TRBV6-1 NA TGTGCCAGCAGTGAAGCAGGGACACTCAACACCGGGGAGCTGTTTTTT CASSEAGTLNTGELFF
NA TRBJ1-2 TRBV15 TRBD1 TGTGCCACCAGCAGAGGGGAGGCAGGGGGGAACTATGGCTACACCTTC CATSRGEAGGNYGYTF
NA TRBJ1-5 TRBV19 NA TGTGCCAGTATTGGCCGGGGGGGGCGAGGATATCAGCCCCAGCATTTT CASIGRGGRGYQPQHF
few TRBJ2-7 TRBV30 TRBD1 TGTGCCTGGGGCGACAGGGGCAGCGAGCAGTACTTC CAWGDRGSEQYF
once TRBJ2-1 TRBV27 TRBD1 TGTGCCAGCAGTTGGGGACAGGGACCGATATCCTACAATGAGCAGTTCTTC CASSWGQGPISYNEQFF
NA TRBJ1-5 TRBV5-1 NA TGCGCCAGCAGCTTAGGGGGGGGACCAAATCAGCCCCAGCATTTT CASSLGGGPNQPQHF
NA TRBJ2-2 TRBV7-9 TRBD1 TGTGCCAGCAGCCCCAACTTTAAAGGACAGGGGTTTACCGGGGAGCTGTTTTTT CASSPNFKGQGFTGELFF
NA TRBJ2-7 TRBV29-1 NA TGCAGCGTTGAATTCAGGGACTACGAGCAGTACTTC CSVEFRDYEQYF
NA TRBJ1-1 TRBV20-1 NA TGCAGTGCTCCCGGACAGAAAACTTTCTTT CSAPGQKTFF
NA TRBJ1-1 TRBV2 NA TGTGCCAGCACCCAAGGCGGCATGTCGAACACTGAAGCTTTCTTT CASTQGGMSNTEAFF
NA TRBJ1-1 TRBV9 NA TGTGCCAGCAGCGTCGCAGGGAACACTGAAGCTTTCTTT CASSVAGNTEAFF
NA TRBJ1-3 TRBV18 NA TGTGCCAGCTCAGACACTGGAAACACCATATATTTT CASSDTGNTIYF
NA TRBJ2-2 TRBV6-6 NA TGTGCCAGCAGTTACTCTGGCGGACAGCTCACCGGGGAGCTGTTTTTT CASSYSGGQLTGELFF
NA TRBJ1-1 TRBV18 TRBD1 TGTGCCAGCTCACCTACGGAGGGGGCCGGGACTGAAGCTTTCTTT CASSPTEGAGTEAFF
NA TRBJ2-2 TRBV28 NA TGTGCCAGCAGTCGCCCATTAAGGGGTCTAACAGGGGAGCTGTTTTTT CASSRPLRGLTGELFF
NA TRBJ1-5 TRBV19 NA TGTGCCAGTAGTATACTACCAGGACTAAATCAGCCCCAGCATTTT CASSILPGLNQPQHF